This entry lists 14 T cell receptor beta chains sequenced from one sample in a study of blood T cells in healthy people across ages (dated by TCRdb to 2015 to 2017). Libraries came from 5' RACE. Sequencing was carried out with an Illumina HiSeq 2500. A second about 7 to 12 cycle PCR used a sample-barcoded 5' primer and a J-beta primer mix. The raw public reads went through TCRdb reprocessing: fastp at Q25, MiXCR clone calling, in-frame beta chains kept. Each entry merges the rows of one CDR3 protein and shows their most common DNA and genes. The sample table records around 800,000 distinct CDR3 sequences; under 45% of these occur just once. Of the sample, under 20% falls within the top ten clones. Sequencing was carried out using blood. Source of these receptors: a man between 60 and 70 years old in good health.

This clonotype was picked up a small number of times. This chain connects TRBV20-1 to TRBJ2-1; D possibly corresponds to TRBD1 (6 bases). The germline V gene has CDR1 DFQATT and CDR2 SNEGSKA (reference sequence). The ends were cut back, 5 bases at V and 1 base at J, with 27 bases in the middle. The CDR3 runs to 19 residues. CDR3 sequence: CSAPNYRDKLPRSYNEQFF. For the CDR3, the DNA is TGCAGTGCTCCAAATTACCGGGACAAACTCCCCAGGTCCTACAATGAGCAGTTCTTC.

The sample holds a few counts of this clonotype. The chain employs TRBV20-1 and TRBJ2-7; a weak D match, TRBD2 (6 bases). The germline V and J ends were trimmed by 3 bases and 7 bases, with 22 bases remaining between them. From germline, CDR1 is DFQATT and CDR2 SNEGSKA (reference sequence). This CDR3 is built from 15 residues. The CDR3 nucleotides read TGCAGTGCTAGGGTCCTAGCGTTATCCTACAATGAGCAGTACTTC. It specifies CSARVLALSYNEQYF.

The chain has TRBV11-3 and TRBJ1-2; 9 bases fit TRBD1. The CDR3 length is 16 residues. From germline, CDR1 is SGHNT and CDR2 YENEEA. With 4 bases clipped from V and 4 bases from J, the junction kept 10 bases outside the gene matches. As DNA, the CDR3 is TGTGCCAGCAGCTCGGACAGGGGAGGTGTAAGCTATGGCTACACCTTC. Translating gives CASSSDRGGVSYGYTF.

This clonotype was seen more than once but under ten times. The chain is built from TRBV10-3 and TRBJ1-5; D gene ambiguous. The V end was cut by 0 bases, the J end by 0 bases, with 12 bases between. Germline CDR1 and CDR2: ENHRY and SYGVKD. The CDR3 loop spans 17 amino acids. The DNA of the CDR3 is TGTGCCATCAGTGAGTCGATCAAAACGGCTAGCAATCAGCCCCAGCATTTT. Its translation: CAISESIKTASNQPQHF.

The rearrangement joins TRBV7-9 to TRBJ1-4; 9 bases map to TRBD1. CDR3 length: 16 amino acids. The J segment lost 7 bases and the V segment lost 5 bases, leaving 11 bases of the junction unmatched. Germline loops: CDR1 SEHNR, CDR2 FQNEAQ (reference sequence). CDR3 bases: TGTGCCAGCAGCCCATCCCTGACAGGGGGGAGTGAAAAACTGTTTTTT. It specifies CASSPSLTGGSEKLFF.

This chain connects TRBV7-9 to TRBJ2-2; D might be TRBD2 (6 bases). Germline V gives CDR1 SEHNR, CDR2 FQNEAQ (reference sequence). V lost 5 bases and J lost 7, with 11 bases in between. This CDR3 comprises 13 residues. The CDR3 protein is CASSPGGDGELFF. The CDR3 nucleotides read TGTGCCAGCAGCCCAGGAGGGGACGGGGAGCTGTTTTTT.

The CDR3 loop reads CASSYSITGGTDTQYF. As DNA, the CDR3 is TGTGCCAGCAGTTACTCGATAACAGGGGGCACAGATACGCAGTATTTT. The V gene is TRBV6-5, the J gene TRBJ2-3; 7 bases fit TRBD1. V was pared by 0 bases and J by 1 base, with 4 bases of the junction left unmatched. Germline values: CDR1 MNHEY, CDR2 SVGAGI. This CDR3 comprises 16 residues.

The J gene is TRBJ1-2, the V gene TRBV29-1; D gene ambiguous. The CDR3 has 14 amino acids. Germline loops: CDR1 SQVTM, CDR2 ANQGSEA. V lost 4 bases to trimming and J lost 4 bases, with 16 bases between them. CDR3 nucleotide sequence: TGCAGCGTTGCGGGGTTATTTCGGGGCTATGGCTACACCTTC. Its translation is CSVAGLFRGYGYTF.

The genes are TRBV12-3 or TRBV12-4 and TRBJ2-2; TRBD2 aligns across 7 bases. After removal of 3 bases from V and 6 bases from J, the junction contained 7 bases not matched to a gene. The CDR3 contains 15 residues. In DNA, the CDR3 is TGTGCCAGCAGTTTTCCGTTCGCGGGGGCCGGGGAGCTGTTTTTT. Protein product: CASSFPFAGAGELFF.

The V and J genes are TRBV7-9 and TRBJ2-7, with D perhaps assigned TRBD1 or TRBD2 (5 bases each). The CDR3 runs 15 residues. Trimming pared 2 bases from V and 3 bases from J, leaving 14 bases between. Germline CDR1 and CDR2: SEHNR and FQNEAQ (reference sequence). CDR3 nucleotides: TGTGCCAGCAGCTTATCGGCAGGGAGAGGCTACGAGCAGTACTTC. Its protein is CASSLSAGRGYEQYF. Together with reference TRBV7-9 and TRBJ2-7, the CDR3 gives the full variable domain: DTGVSQNPRHKITKRGQNVTFRCDPISEHNRLYWYRQTLGQGPEFLTYFQNEAQLEKSRLLSDRFSAERPKGSFSTLEIQRTEQGDSAMYLCASSLSAGRGYEQYFGPGTRLTVT.

The chain is built from TRBV20-1 and TRBJ2-7, with D perhaps matching TRBD1 (5 bases). Looked up from germline, CDR1 is DFQATT and CDR2 is SNEGSKA (reference sequence). The CDR3 totals 17 residues. V was trimmed by 3 bases and J by 7 bases, leaving 28 bases between them. CDR3 DNA sequence: TGCAGTGCTAGGGCCGGACACCCACGAGGTCCTTGGTCTGAGCAGTACTTC. Its translation: CSARAGHPRGPWSEQYF.

The rearrangement uses TRBV5-1 and TRBJ2-7, with 9 nucleotides matching TRBD2. CDR3 length: 15 residues. The V and J ends lost 1 base and 3 bases, in that order; junction bases with no gene match: 5. Germline CDR1 is SGHRS and CDR2 is YFSETQ. The CDR3 DNA is TGCGCCAGCAGCTTGTTAGCGGGGGACAACTACGAGCAGTACTTC. Its translation: CASSLLAGDNYEQYF.

This clonotype was seen a few times. This CDR3 is CASSVTPGPTNEKLFF. CDR3 DNA sequence: TGTGCCAGCAGCGTTACTCCGGGACCGACTAATGAAAAACTGTTTTTT. The V call is TRBV9, the J call TRBJ1-4; D may be TRBD1 (5 bases). V lost 2 bases and J lost 2, with 13 bases in between. The CDR3 has 16 amino acids. CDR1 is SGDLS and CDR2 is YYNGEE in the germline V gene.

This chain joins TRBV28 and TRBJ2-7; TRBD1 might be the D (5 bases). The V and J ends lost 3 bases and 3 bases respectively, with 15 bases between them. CDR1 is MDHEN and CDR2 is SYDVKM in the germline V gene. The CDR3 is made up of 15 amino acids. In nucleotides, the CDR3 is TGTGCCAGCAGTTTCATAGACAGAGAAGGCTACGAGCAGTACTTC. It yields the protein CASSFIDREGYEQYF.